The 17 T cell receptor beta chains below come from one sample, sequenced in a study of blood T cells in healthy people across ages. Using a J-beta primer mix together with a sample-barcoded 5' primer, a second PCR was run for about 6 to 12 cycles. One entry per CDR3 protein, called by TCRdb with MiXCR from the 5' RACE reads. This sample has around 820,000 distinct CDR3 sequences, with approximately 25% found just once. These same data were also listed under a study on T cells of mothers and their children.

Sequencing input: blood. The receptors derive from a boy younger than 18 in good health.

The CDR3 here is CASSLFPGQGDTGELFF. In nucleotides, the CDR3 is TGTGCCAGCAGTTTATTCCCGGGACAGGGAGACACCGGGGAGCTGTTTTTT. The chain employs TRBV28 and TRBJ2-2, with 9 positions matching TRBD1. Unmatched junction bases numbered 6, after V lost 1 base and J lost 3 bases. CDR1 is MDHEN, CDR2 SYDVKM, per germline. The CDR3 consists of 17 residues.

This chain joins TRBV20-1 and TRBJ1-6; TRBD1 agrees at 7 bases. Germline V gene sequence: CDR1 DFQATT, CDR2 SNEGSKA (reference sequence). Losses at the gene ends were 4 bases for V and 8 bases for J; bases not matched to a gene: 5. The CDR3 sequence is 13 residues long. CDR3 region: CSAIGQGDSPLHF. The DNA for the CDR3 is TGCAGTGCTATCGGGCAGGGGGATTCACCCCTCCACTTT.

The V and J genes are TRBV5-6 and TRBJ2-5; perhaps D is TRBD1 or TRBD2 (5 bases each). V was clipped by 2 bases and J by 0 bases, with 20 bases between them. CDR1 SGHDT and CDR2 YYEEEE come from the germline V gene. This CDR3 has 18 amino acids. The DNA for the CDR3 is TGTGCCAGCAGCTTTTGGAATTCCGGGGCGGCAGACCAAGAGACCCAGTACTTC. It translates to CASSFWNSGAADQETQYF.

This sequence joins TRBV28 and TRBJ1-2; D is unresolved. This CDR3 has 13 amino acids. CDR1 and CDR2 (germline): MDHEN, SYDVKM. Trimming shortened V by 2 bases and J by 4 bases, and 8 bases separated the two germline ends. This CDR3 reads CASSLAQTYGYTF. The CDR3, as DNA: TGTGCCAGCAGTTTAGCCCAGACCTATGGCTACACCTTC.

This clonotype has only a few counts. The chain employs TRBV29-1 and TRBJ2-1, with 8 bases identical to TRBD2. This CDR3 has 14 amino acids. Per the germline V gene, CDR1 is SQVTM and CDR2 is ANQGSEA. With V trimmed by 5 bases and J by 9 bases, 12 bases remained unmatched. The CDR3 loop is CSVPWEREIVEQFF. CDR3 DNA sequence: TGCAGCGTTCCCTGGGAGCGGGAGATCGTTGAGCAGTTCTTC.

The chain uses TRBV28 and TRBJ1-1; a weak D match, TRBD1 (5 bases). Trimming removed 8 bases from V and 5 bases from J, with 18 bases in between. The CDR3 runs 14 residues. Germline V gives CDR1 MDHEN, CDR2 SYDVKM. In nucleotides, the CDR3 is TGTGCCAGCCAAATCGGGGGGGACCGGACTGAAGCTTTCTTT. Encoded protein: CASQIGGDRTEAFF.

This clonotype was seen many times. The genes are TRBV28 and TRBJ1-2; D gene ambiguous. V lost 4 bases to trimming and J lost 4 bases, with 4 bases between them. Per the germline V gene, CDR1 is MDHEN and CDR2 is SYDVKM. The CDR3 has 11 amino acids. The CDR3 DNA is TGTGCCAGCAGTTCGCGCTATGGCTACACCTTC. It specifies CASSSRYGYTF.

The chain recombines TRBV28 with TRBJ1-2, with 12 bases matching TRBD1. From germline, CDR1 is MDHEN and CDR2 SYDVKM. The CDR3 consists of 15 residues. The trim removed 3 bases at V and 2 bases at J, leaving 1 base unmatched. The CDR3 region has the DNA TGTGCCAGCAGTTTTGGGACAGGGGGCAACTATGGCTACACCTTC. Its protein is CASSFGTGGNYGYTF.

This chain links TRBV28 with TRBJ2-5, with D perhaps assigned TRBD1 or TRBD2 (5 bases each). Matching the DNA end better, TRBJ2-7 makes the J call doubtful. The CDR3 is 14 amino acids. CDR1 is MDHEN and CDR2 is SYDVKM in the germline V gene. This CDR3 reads CASSPFGTVYEQYF. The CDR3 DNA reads TGTGCCAGCAGTCCTTTCGGGACCGTCTACGAGCAGTACTTC.

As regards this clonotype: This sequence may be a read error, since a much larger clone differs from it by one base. Written as DNA, the CDR3 is TGTGCCAGCAGTTACGGGTGGGTCAGCTCCTACGAGCAGTACTTC. This gives the protein CASSYGWVSSYEQYF. V is TRBV6-2 or TRBV6-3 and J is TRBJ2-7; D gene uncertain. From germline, CDR1 is MNHEY and CDR2 SVGEGT. V was pared by 2 bases and J by 0 bases, with 11 bases between. This CDR3 has 15 amino acids.

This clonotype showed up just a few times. The CDR3 coding sequence is TGTGCCAGCAGCCCCAGACTGGCGCCGGACACCGGGGAGCTGTTTTTT. This encodes CASSPRLAPDTGELFF. The chain carries TRBV5-5 and TRBJ2-2, with D unclear. Germline CDR1 and CDR2: SGHKS and YYEKEE (reference sequence). V was trimmed by 4 bases and J by 3 bases, leaving 16 bases between them. CDR3 length: 16 amino acids.

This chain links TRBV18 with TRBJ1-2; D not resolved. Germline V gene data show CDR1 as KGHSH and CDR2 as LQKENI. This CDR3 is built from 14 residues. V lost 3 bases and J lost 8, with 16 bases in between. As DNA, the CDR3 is TGTGCCAGCTCACCTGATGGCAGGCCGGGGGGCTACACCTTC. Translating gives CASSPDGRPGGYTF.

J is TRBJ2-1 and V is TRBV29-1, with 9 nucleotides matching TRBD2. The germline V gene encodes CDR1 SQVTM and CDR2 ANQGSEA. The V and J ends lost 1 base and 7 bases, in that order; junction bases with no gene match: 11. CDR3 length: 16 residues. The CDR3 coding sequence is TGCAGCGTTGAAGGAGGGGCTAGCGGGGCATTGAATGAGCAGTTCTTC. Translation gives CSVEGGASGALNEQFF.

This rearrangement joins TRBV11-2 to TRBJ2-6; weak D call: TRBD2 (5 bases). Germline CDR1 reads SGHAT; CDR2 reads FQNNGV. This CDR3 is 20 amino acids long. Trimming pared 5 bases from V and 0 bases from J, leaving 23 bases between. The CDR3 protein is CASSTPMERLHNSGANVLTF. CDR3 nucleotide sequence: TGTGCCAGCAGCACTCCTATGGAGCGGCTACACAACTCTGGGGCCAACGTCCTGACTTTC.

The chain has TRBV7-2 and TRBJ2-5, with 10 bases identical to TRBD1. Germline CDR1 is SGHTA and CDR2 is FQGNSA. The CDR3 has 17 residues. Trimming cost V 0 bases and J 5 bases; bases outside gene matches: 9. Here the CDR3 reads CASSLAGTGVLVETQYF. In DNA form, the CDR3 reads TGTGCCAGCAGCTTAGCCGGGACAGGGGTATTGGTGGAGACCCAGTACTTC.

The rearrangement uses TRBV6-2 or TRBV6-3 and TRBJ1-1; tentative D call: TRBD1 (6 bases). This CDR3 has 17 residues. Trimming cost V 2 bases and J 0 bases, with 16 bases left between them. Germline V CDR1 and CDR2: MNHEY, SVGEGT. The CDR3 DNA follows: TGTGCCAGCAGTTACGAGCAGGGGACCGCGATGAACACTGAAGCTTTCTTT. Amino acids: CASSYEQGTAMNTEAFF.

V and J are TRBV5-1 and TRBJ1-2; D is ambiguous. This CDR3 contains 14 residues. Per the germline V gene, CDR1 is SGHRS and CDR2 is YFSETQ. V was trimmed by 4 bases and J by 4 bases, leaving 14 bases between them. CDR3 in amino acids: CASSDPRLLYGYTF. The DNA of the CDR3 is TGCGCCAGCAGCGACCCCCGGCTACTCTATGGCTACACCTTC.